This TCR beta chain was sequenced for a study of neurological immune-mediated disorders. The V gene's germline CDR1 is SNHLY and CDR2 FYNNEI. Trimming removed 3 bases from V and 3 bases from J, with 9 bases in between. There are 13 residues in the CDR3. Study-level results: Phylogenetic grouping put 18 of 34 multiple sclerosis patients' repertoires into one related-CDR3 cluster, a possible signature. Private repertoires in all groups were suggested by the finding that expanded clones across subjects shared no CDR3 amino acid sequences.

With 10-nucleotide random UMIs included, cDNA was synthesized by 5'RACE. TCRdb ran MiXCR on the 5' RACE reads and lists one entry per CDR3 protein. The sample carries tens of thousands of distinct CDR3 sequences, about 3.7% recorded once. This clonotype was counted many times. Its target is unknown. The receptor's source is a man aged 40-49 years with multiple sclerosis. V usage is TRBV2 and J usage is TRBJ2-7; a weak D match, TRBD1 (5 bases). The sample was PBMCs. CDR3 loop: CASSDSRDYEQYF. CDR3 nucleotides: TGTGCCAGCAGTGATAGCAGGGACTACGAGCAGTACTTC.